The sequence of this T cell receptor (beta chain) was determined in a study of cytomegalovirus exposure and HLA in healthy donors. Findings of the study overall: Despite most TCR sequences being rare, some public TCRs occurred in many donors. A list of approximately 160 TCR beta chains associated with cytomegalovirus was given.

The V gene's germline CDR1 is MNHNY and CDR2 SVGAGI (reference sequence). This CDR3 is built from 13 residues. Trimming cost V 6 bases and J 2 bases; bases outside gene matches: 2. TCRdb's copy holds only in-frame clones and misses some; the assay was immunoSEQ multiplex PCR. The sample lists more than 250,000 clones, 75% to 90% occurring once. Comments on this clone: The antigen is unknown.

The sequence was collected from a woman aged 18-30 years in good health and CMV-seronegative. Material for sequencing was PBMCs. The V call is TRBV6-6, the J call TRBJ1-2, with 8 bases aligning to TRBD1. CDR3 sequence reads: CASSRQGNYGYTF. In nucleotides, the CDR3 is TGTGCCAGCAGCAGACAGGGGAACTATGGCTACACCTTC.